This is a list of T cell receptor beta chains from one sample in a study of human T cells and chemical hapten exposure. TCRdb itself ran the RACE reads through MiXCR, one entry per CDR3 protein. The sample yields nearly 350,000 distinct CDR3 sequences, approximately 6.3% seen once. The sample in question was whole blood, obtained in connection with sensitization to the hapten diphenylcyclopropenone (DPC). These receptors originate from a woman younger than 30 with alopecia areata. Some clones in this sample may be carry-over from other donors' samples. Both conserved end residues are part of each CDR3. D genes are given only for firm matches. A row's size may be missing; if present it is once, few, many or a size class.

TGCAGCGTTGAACCGCGGGGGGATTCTAGCACAGATACGCAGTATTTT,CSVEPRGDSSTDTQYF,few,TRBJ2-3,TRBD2,TRBV29-1
TGCGCCAGCAGCCAAATGGATAGTAAGAGCTCCTACAATGAGCAGTTCTTC,CASSQMDSKSSYNEQFF,many,TRBJ2-1,NA,TRBV4-3
TGTGCCACCGGGGGGATGCCTGGAAACACCATATATTTT,CATGGMPGNTIYF,many,TRBJ1-3,NA,TRBV10-3
TGTGCCAGCAGCACGAGACTAGCGATCACCGGGGAGCTGTTTTTT,CASSTRLAITGELFF,few,TRBJ2-2,TRBD2,TRBV7-2
TGTGCCAGCAGTTACTCGCGACAGACTGAAGCTTTCTTT,CASSYSRQTEAFF,NA,TRBJ1-1,NA,TRBV6-5
TGCAGTGCTAGAGATAGACGGGGGCTCACCACAGATACGCAGTATTTT,CSARDRRGLTTDTQYF,NA,TRBJ2-3,NA,TRBV20-1
TGCAGTGCTAGAGCAGGCTCCTATAATTCACCCCTCCACTTT,CSARAGSYNSPLHF,many,TRBJ1-6,NA,TRBV20-1
TGTGCCAGCACTGGACAGGGCCCAAGCACAGATACGCAGTATTTT,CASTGQGPSTDTQYF,NA,TRBJ2-3,TRBD1,TRBV27
TGTGCCAGCAGGCCCGGGACGATATCTGGAAACACCATATATTTT,CASRPGTISGNTIYF,NA,TRBJ1-3,NA,TRBV12-3/TRBV12-4
TGTGCCAGCGGTAGGGTTGGCGGGGCCAACGTCCTGACTTTC,CASGRVGGANVLTF,many,TRBJ2-6,NA,TRBV6-5
TGTGCCAGCAGCTTTGATCCGAACACTGAAGCTTTCTTT,CASSFDPNTEAFF,few,TRBJ1-1,NA,TRBV5-4
TGTGCCAGCAGTCCACATCGACAGGGCCTCACAGATACGCAGTATTTT,CASSPHRQGLTDTQYF,few,TRBJ2-3,TRBD1,TRBV27
TGTGCCAGCAGTTCCTTCTACGAGCAGTACTTC,CASSSFYEQYF,many,TRBJ2-7,NA,TRBV7-6
TGTGCCATCAGCGGGACCTCTAGCACAGATACGCAGTATTTT,CAISGTSSTDTQYF,many,TRBJ2-3,NA,TRBV10-3
TGCGCCAGCAGCCAAGGAACTAAGGGGGCGGGAGATACGCAGTATTTT,CASSQGTKGAGDTQYF,many,TRBJ2-3,TRBD1,TRBV4-3
TGTGCCAGCAGCTTCCCGGTACCCTACGAGCAGTACTTC,CASSFPVPYEQYF,few,TRBJ2-7,NA,TRBV5-5
TGCAGTGCTAGAGATGAGGGCTACTCTTATAATTCACCCCTCCACTTT,CSARDEGYSYNSPLHF,few,TRBJ1-6,NA,TRBV20-1
TGTGCCAGCAGCCGGGCCGACCCCCGCGAGCAGTTCTTC,CASSRADPREQFF,many,TRBJ2-1,NA,TRBV3-1
TGTGCCATCAGCAGTGGGCTAGGGACAGGTAACAATGAGCAGTTCTTC,CAISSGLGTGNNEQFF,many,TRBJ2-1,TRBD1,TRBV10-3
TGCGCCAGCAGCATAACGGCCGGGACAGGGGGCGCTGGCTACACCTTC,CASSITAGTGGAGYTF,few,TRBJ1-2,TRBD1,TRBV5-1
TGCAGTGCTAGGGGACAGAACTCCTACGAGCAGTACTTC,CSARGQNSYEQYF,many,TRBJ2-7,TRBD1,TRBV20-1
TGTGCCAGCAGTTTACAGGGAACGGGCGAGCAGTACTTC,CASSLQGTGEQYF,few,TRBJ2-7,NA,TRBV12-3/TRBV12-4
TGTGCCAGCAGCCAGGACTCCGGGACAGTTAATTCACCCCTCCACTTT,CASSQDSGTVNSPLHF,few,TRBJ1-6,TRBD1,TRBV4-2
TGCGCCAGCAGCCCGAGACTAGCCTACGAGCAGTACTTC,CASSPRLAYEQYF,many,TRBJ2-7,NA,TRBV4-3
TGTGCCAGCAGCTTAGACGGGGGAGGCAATCAGCCCCAGCATTTT,CASSLDGGGNQPQHF,many,TRBJ1-5,NA,TRBV7-8
TGTGCCAGCAGTTACACCGGGACTTTACTCTATGGCTACACCTTC,CASSYTGTLLYGYTF,few,TRBJ1-2,NA,TRBV6-5